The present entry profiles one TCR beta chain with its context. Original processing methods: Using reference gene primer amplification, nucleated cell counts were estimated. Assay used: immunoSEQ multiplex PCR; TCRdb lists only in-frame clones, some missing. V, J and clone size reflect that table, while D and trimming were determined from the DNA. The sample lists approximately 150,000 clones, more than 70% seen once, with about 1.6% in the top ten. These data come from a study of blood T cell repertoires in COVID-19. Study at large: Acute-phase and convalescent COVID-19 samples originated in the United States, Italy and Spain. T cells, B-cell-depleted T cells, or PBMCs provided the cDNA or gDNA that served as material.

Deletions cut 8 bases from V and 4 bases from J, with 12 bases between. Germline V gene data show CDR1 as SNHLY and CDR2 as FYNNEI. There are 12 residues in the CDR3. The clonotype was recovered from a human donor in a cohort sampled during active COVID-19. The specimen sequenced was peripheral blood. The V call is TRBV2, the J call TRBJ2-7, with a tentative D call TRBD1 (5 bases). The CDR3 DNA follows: TGTGCCAGCGGTATTACAGGATACGAGCAGTACTTC. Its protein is CASGITGYEQYF.